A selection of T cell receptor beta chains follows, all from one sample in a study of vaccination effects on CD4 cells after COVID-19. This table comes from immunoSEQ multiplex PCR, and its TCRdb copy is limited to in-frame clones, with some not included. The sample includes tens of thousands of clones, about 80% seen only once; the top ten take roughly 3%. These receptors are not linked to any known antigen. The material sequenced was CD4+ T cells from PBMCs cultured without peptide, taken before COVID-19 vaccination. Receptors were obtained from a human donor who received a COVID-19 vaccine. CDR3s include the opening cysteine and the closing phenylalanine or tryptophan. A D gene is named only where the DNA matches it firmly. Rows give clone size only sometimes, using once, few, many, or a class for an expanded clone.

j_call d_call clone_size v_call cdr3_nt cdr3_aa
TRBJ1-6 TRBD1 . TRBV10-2 TGCGCCAGCGGAGGACAGGGAAGCTCCTATAATTCACCCCTCCACTTT CASGGQGSSYNSPLHF
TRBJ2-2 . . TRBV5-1 TGCGCCAGCAGCTTGCTGGGGGATACCGGGGAGCTGTTTTTT CASSLLGDTGELFF
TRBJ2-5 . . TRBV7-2 TGTGCCAGCAGCTCCAACCGGGGACAAGATCAAGAGACCCAGTACTTC CASSSNRGQDQETQYF
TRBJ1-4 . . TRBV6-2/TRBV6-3 TGTGCCAGCAGTTACAGCGGGGTTCCTAATGAAAAACTGTTTTTT CASSYSGVPNEKLFF
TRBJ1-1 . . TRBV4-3 TGCGCCAGCAGCCAAGAAGGAGTTGGAGCTTTCTTT CASSQEGVGAFF
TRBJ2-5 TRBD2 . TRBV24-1 TGTGCCACCAGTGATGCCGGGACTAGCAGGGAGACCCAGTACTTC CATSDAGTSRETQYF
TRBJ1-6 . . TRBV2 TGTGCCAGCAGTGAGGATGGGGGCTGGGGTTCACCCCTCCACTTT CASSEDGGWGSPLHF
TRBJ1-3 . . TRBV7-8 TGTGCCAGCAGCCCCCGCGTTGTCAGGGTTAGTCAGGTGGACACCATATATTTT CASSPRVVRVSQVDTIYF
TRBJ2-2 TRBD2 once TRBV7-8 TGTGCCAGCAGCCCAAAAATGACTAGCGGGGGAAAAAACACCGGGGAGCTGTTTTTT CASSPKMTSGGKNTGELFF
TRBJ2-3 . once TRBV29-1 TGCAGCGTTGTAGACAGGCGGGTAGATACGCAGTATTTT CSVVDRRVDTQYF
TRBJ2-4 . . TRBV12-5 TGTGCTAGTGGTCCTACAGGGTCGCTAGCCAAAAACATTCAGTACTTC CASGPTGSLAKNIQYF
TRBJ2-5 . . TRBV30 TGTGCCTGGAGTGTAGCAGGGATGATGCAGACCCAGTACTTC CAWSVAGMMQTQYF
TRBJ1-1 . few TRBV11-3 TGTGCCAGCAGTTCTAGAAACACTGAAGCTTTCTTT CASSSRNTEAFF
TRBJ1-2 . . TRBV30 TGTGCCTGGAACCCGATGGGGGGGGGTAACTATGGCTACACCTTC CAWNPMGGGNYGYTF
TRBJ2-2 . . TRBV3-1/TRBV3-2 TGTGCCAGCAGCCAAGTGGCACCCGGGGAGCTGTTTTTT CASSQVAPGELFF
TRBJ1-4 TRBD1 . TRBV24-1 TGTGCCACCTGTAACCGAACAGGGGAATGGAGTGAAAAACTGTTTTTT CATCNRTGEWSEKLFF
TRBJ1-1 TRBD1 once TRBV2 TGTGCCAGCAGCGTGGACAGGCACACTGAAGCTTTCTTT CASSVDRHTEAFF
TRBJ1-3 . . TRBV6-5 TGTGCCAGCACCCTTCCGTACTCTGGAAACACCATATATTTT CASTLPYSGNTIYF
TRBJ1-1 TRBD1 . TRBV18 TGTGCCAGCTCACCTGGGACAGGGGGGGGCGCTGAAGCTTTCTTT CASSPGTGGGAEAFF
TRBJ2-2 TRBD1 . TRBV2 TGTGCCAGCAGACTCTCGACAGGGGGGTCCGGGGAGCTGTTTTTT CASRLSTGGSGELFF
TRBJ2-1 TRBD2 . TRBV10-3 TGTGCCATCAGTGAGTCGCCTAGCGGGACGGACAATGAGCAGTTCTTC CAISESPSGTDNEQFF
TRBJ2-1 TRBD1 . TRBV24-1 TGTGCCACCAGCGGACAGGGGTTCTACAATGAGCAGTTCTTC CATSGQGFYNEQFF
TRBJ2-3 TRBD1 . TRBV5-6 TGTGCCAGCAGCTCGTGGACAGGGACCACAGATACGCAGTATTTT CASSSWTGTTDTQYF
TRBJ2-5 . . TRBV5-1 TGCGCCAGCAGCCCAGGGGTACCAGAGACCCAGTACTTC CASSPGVPETQYF
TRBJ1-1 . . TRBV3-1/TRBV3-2 TGTGCCAGCAGCGAGGCAGGGGTCACTGAAGCTTTCTTT CASSEAGVTEAFF
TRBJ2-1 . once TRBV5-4 TGTGCCAGCAGCGGGGCCCAGAGCTCCTACAATGAGCAGTTCTTC CASSGAQSSYNEQFF
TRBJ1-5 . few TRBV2 TGTGCCAGCAGTGAGAGAATGAATAGCAATCAGCCCCAGCATTTT CASSERMNSNQPQHF
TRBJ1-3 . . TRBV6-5 TGTGCCAGCAGCATTCAGGGTTGGACCATATATTTT CASSIQGWTIYF
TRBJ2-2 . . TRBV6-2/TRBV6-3 TGTGCCAGCAGTTACCCGAACCGTAGGGGATCTTCGACCGGGGAGCTGTTTTTT CASSYPNRRGSSTGELFF
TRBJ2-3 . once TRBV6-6 TGTGCCAGCAGAGCCAGAGATACGCAGTATTTT CASRARDTQYF
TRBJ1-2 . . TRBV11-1 TGTGCCAGCAGCCCCAACCGGGCCAACTATGGCTACACCTTC CASSPNRANYGYTF
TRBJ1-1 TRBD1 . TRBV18 TGTGCCAGCTCACCAGATGGGGACAGGGATACTTTCTTT CASSPDGDRDTFF
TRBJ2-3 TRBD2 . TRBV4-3 TGCGCCAGCAGCCAAGACCTAGCGGGGCCCATGGCGGATACGCAGTATTTT CASSQDLAGPMADTQYF
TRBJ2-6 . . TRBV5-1 TGCGCCAGCACCAGGACGCCCGCGGGGGCCAACGTCCTGACTTTC CASTRTPAGANVLTF
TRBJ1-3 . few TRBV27 TGTGCCAGCAGTTTGGGGTTAGGCTCTGGAAACACCATATATTTT CASSLGLGSGNTIYF
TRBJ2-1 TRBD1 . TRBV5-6 TGTGCCAGCAGCCACAAATGGACAGGTAATGAGCAGTTCTTC CASSHKWTGNEQFF
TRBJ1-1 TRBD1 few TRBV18 TGTGCCAGCTCACATGGACAGGGGAGGGCTGAAGCTTTCTTT CASSHGQGRAEAFF
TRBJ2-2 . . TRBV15 TGTGCCACCAGCAGAGGGGGTGCCGGGTTCACCGGGGAGCTGTTTTTT CATSRGGAGFTGELFF
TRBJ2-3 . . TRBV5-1 TGCGCCAGCAGCTACGGACAGAGTGCAGATACGCAGTATTTT CASSYGQSADTQYF
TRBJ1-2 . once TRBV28 TGTGCCAGCAGTCCGGATCGAAATGGCTACACCTTC CASSPDRNGYTF
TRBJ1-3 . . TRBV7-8 TGTGCCAGCAGCTTCCGAGGGGGGGCGGGAAACACCATATATTTT CASSFRGGAGNTIYF
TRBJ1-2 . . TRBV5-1 TGCGCCAGCAGCTTGAATCCAGGAGATTATGGCTACACCTTC CASSLNPGDYGYTF
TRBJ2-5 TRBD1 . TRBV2 TGTGCCAGCAGTCGGGACAGACAAGAGACCCAGTACTTC CASSRDRQETQYF
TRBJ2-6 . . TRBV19 TGTGCCAGTAGTCCCCAGGGTGCTGGGGCCAACGTCCTGACTTTC CASSPQGAGANVLTF
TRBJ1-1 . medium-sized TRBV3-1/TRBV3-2 TGTGCCAGCAGCCAAGACAGGAGGAACACTGAAGCTTTCTTT CASSQDRRNTEAFF
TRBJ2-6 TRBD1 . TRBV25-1 TGTGCCAGCGGCGGCCAGGGGGCGCCTGGGGCCAACGTCCTGACTTTC CASGGQGAPGANVLTF
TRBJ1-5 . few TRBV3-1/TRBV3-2 TGTGCCAGCAGCCAAGCTTTGCAGTCCAATCAGCCCCAGCATTTT CASSQALQSNQPQHF
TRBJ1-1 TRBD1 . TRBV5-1 TGCGCCAGCAGCACCCGGACAGGTATGAACACTGAAGCTTTCTTT CASSTRTGMNTEAFF
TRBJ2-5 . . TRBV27 TGTGCCAGCAGTTTGAGCGTTGGGGGGCCTATGGAGACCCAGTACTTC CASSLSVGGPMETQYF
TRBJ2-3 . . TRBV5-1 TGCGCCAGCAGAATGGGTGTCACAGATACGCAGTATTTT CASRMGVTDTQYF
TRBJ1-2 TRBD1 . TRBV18 TGTGCCAGCTCAGCGACAGGGATCTATGGCTACACCTTC CASSATGIYGYTF
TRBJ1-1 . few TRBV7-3 TGTGCCAGCAGCTTTGGGGGCTCCACTGAAGCTTTCTTT CASSFGGSTEAFF
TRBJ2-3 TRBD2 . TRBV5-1 TGCGCCAGCAGCGTAGCGGGGAGCACAGATACGCAGTATTTT CASSVAGSTDTQYF
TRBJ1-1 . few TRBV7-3 TGTGCCAGCAGCTCCAACAGTAACACTGAAGCTTTCTTT CASSSNSNTEAFF
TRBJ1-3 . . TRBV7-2 TGTGCCAGCAGCATCACCGGGACCTTATCTGGAAACACCATATATTTT CASSITGTLSGNTIYF